This T cell receptor (beta chain) was observed in a study of cytomegalovirus exposure and HLA in healthy donors. Study results and limitations: Per published reports, the classifier diagnosed cytomegalovirus status with high specificity and sensitivity. Among the CMV-associated chains, three were confirmed in vitro as specific for CMV antigens.

The germline V and J ends were trimmed by 4 bases and 2 bases, with 11 bases remaining between them. Per the germline V gene, CDR1 is WSHSY and CDR2 is SAAADI. The CDR3 spans 15 residues. The repertoire was sequenced with immunoSEQ multiplex PCR; TCRdb's copy has only in-frame clones and lacks some. The sample yields 100,000 to 150,000 clones, roughly 93% seen once. In regard to this clone: The antigen is not known.

The chain has TRBV10-2 and TRBJ2-2; no clear D gene. The sequence was collected from a woman aged 18-35 years in good health and CMV-seronegative. Sequenced sample: PBMCs. The CDR3 spells CASSGAGSNTGELFF. The DNA of the CDR3 is TGCGCCAGCAGTGGGGCTGGGTCTAACACCGGGGAGCTGTTTTTT.